The 27 T cell receptor beta chains given below trace back to one sample, sequenced in a study of OX40 agonist ivuxolimab in advanced cancers. Assay used: immunoSEQ multiplex PCR; TCRdb lists only in-frame clones, some missing. The sample consists of tens of thousands of clones, around 78% of them appearing once. Sequenced here: CD4+ or CD8+ T cells sorted from blood, sampled in a trial of the OX40 agonist ivuxolimab. The origin of the receptors is an adult with an advanced solid tumor such as melanoma, head and neck, liver or kidney cancer.

For the CDR3, the DNA is TGTGCCAGCAGTTTACGGGGCTTCACTGAAGCTTTCTTT. Amino acids: CASSLRGFTEAFF. The chain links TRBV27 to TRBJ1-1; perhaps TRBD1 as D (5 bases). The V gene lost 2 bases and the J gene lost 4 bases, with 8 bases spanning the gap. The CDR3 totals 13 residues. Germline V gene sequence: CDR1 MNHEY, CDR2 SMNVEV (reference sequence).

The V call is TRBV25-1, the J call TRBJ2-2; D call uncertain. The CDR3 totals 14 residues. The germline V gene encodes CDR1 MGHDK and CDR2 SYGVNS. V lost 3 bases, J lost 4 bases, and 9 bases lay in between. CDR3 DNA: TGTGCCAGCAGTGACCCGGGTAGCACCGGGGAGCTGTTTTTT. Its protein is CASSDPGSTGELFF. Full variable domain (outside the CDR3, taken from reference TRBV25-1 and TRBJ2-2): EADIYQTPRYLVIGTGKKITLECSQTMGHDKMYWYQQDPGMELHLIHYSYGVNSTEKGDLSSESTVSRIRTEHFPLTLESARPSHTSQYLCASSDPGSTGELFFGEGSRLTVL.

The V gene is TRBV28, the J gene TRBJ2-3, with 7 positions matching TRBD1. The CDR3 is made up of 14 amino acids. Germline V CDR1 and CDR2: MDHEN, SYDVKM. With 3 bases clipped from V and 3 bases from J, the junction kept 3 bases outside the gene matches. In DNA form, the CDR3 reads TGTGCCAGCAGTTTCTTACAGGGGACAGATACGCAGTATTTT. Translation: CASSFLQGTDTQYF.

This chain connects TRBV5-4 to TRBJ1-1; possible D gene TRBD1, 5 bases. The V gene's germline CDR1 is SGHNT and CDR2 YYREEE (reference sequence). Deletions cut 2 bases from V and 5 bases from J, with 13 bases between. This CDR3 comprises 14 residues. In DNA, the CDR3 is TGTGCCAGCAGCTTCCATGGGGCTGGGACTGAAGCTTTCTTT. The encoded protein is CASSFHGAGTEAFF. The variable domain in full, with the rest retrieved from reference TRBV5-4 and TRBJ1-1, is ETGVTQSPTHLIKTRGQQVTLRCSSQSGHNTVSWYQQALGQGPQFIFQYYREEENGRGNFPPRFSGLQFPNYSSELNVNALELDDSALYLCASSFHGAGTEAFFGQGTRLTVV.

The rearrangement uses TRBV7-2 and TRBJ1-2; tentative D call: TRBD1 (6 bases). V gave up 2 bases and J gave up 1 base, with 11 bases separating them. Per the germline V gene, CDR1 is SGHTA and CDR2 is FQGNSA. The CDR3 is made up of 15 amino acids. This CDR3 reads CASSLLDSINYGYTF. The CDR3 DNA reads as TGTGCCAGCAGCTTACTGGACAGTATTAACTATGGCTACACCTTC.

Only one count was recorded for this clone. V and J are TRBV2 and TRBJ2-7, with TRBD1 matching 9 bases. The CDR3 runs to 15 residues. Germline CDR1 reads SNHLY; CDR2 reads FYNNEI. J was trimmed by 3 bases and V by 6 bases; bases with no gene match: 9. The CDR3 DNA follows: TGTGCCAGCAGCCATCCGGGACAGGGATTCTACGAGCAGTACTTC. Translated: CASSHPGQGFYEQYF.

V and J are TRBV6-5 and TRBJ2-7, with a weak D call TRBD1 (6 bases). In germline, CDR1 is MNHEY, CDR2 SVGAGI. This CDR3 is 15 amino acids long. Trimming removed 2 bases at V and 1 base at J, with 12 bases between. DNA for the CDR3: TGTGCCAGCAGTTACGAATTAGGGGGTTCCTACGAGCAGTACTTC. Protein sequence: CASSYELGGSYEQYF.

This chain connects TRBV19 to TRBJ1-2, with D unclear. Deletions cut 7 bases from V and 3 bases from J, with 18 bases between. Germline V lookup: CDR1 LNHDA, CDR2 SQIVND (reference sequence). The CDR3 sequence is 15 residues long. CDR3 bases: TGTGCCAGTACCCCCCACATGTCAGCACACTATGGCTACACCTTC. Protein product: CASTPHMSAHYGYTF. Drawing the rest from reference TRBV19 and TRBJ1-2, the complete variable domain is DGGITQSPKYLFRKEGQNVTLSCEQNLNHDAMYWYRQDPGQGLRLIYYSQIVNDFQKGDIAEGYSVSREKKESFPLTVTSAQKNPTAFYLCASTPHMSAHYGYTFGSGTRLTVV.

This clone has a single count. This chain connects TRBV2 to TRBJ2-5, with no clear D. Trimming cost V 11 bases and J 0 bases, with 22 bases left between them. Per the germline V gene, CDR1 is SNHLY and CDR2 is FYNNEI. CDR3 size: 16 residues. The CDR3 DNA is TGTGCCGTCCTTTATCGGATTGACTCGTACCAAGAGACCCAGTACTTC. It codes for CAVLYRIDSYQETQYF. The whole variable domain, remainder taken from reference TRBV2 and TRBJ2-5, is EPEVTQTPSHQVTQMGQEVILRCVPISNHLYFYWYRQILGQKVEFLVSFYNNEISEKSEIFDDQFSVERPDGSNFTLKIRSTKLEDSAMYFCAVLYRIDSYQETQYFGPGTRLLVL.

To note about this clone: The junction and the germline gene differ at one end; a read error may be behind it. The V and J genes are TRBV2 and TRBJ1-2, with 10 bases identical to TRBD1. The germline gives CDR1 SNHLY, CDR2 FYNNEI. The CDR3 has 12 amino acids. CDR3 loop: CASRWDRGGYTF. The CDR3 DNA follows: TGTGCAAGCAGGTGGGACAGGGGTGGCTACACCTTC. The whole variable domain, filled in from reference TRBV2 and TRBJ1-2, reads EPEVTQTPSHQVTQMGQEVILRCVPISNHLYFYWYRQILGQKVEFLVSFYNNEISEKSEIFDDQFSVERPDGSNFTLKIRSTKLEDSAMYFCASRWDRGGYTFGSGTRLTVV.

This chain links TRBV27 with TRBJ2-3; TRBD2 might be the D (7 bases). Trimming pared 2 bases from V and 6 bases from J, leaving 15 bases between. Germline V gene lookup returns CDR1 MNHEY and CDR2 SMNVEV (reference sequence). The CDR3 has 15 amino acids. In nucleotides, the CDR3 is TGTGCCAGCAGTTTAAGTCGGGGGGCAGGGGATACGCAGTATTTT. It specifies CASSLSRGAGDTQYF.

The chain employs TRBV4-3 and TRBJ2-5; no clear D. Germline V CDR1 and CDR2: LGHNA, YSLEER. The CDR3 length is 15 residues. V was pared by 0 bases and J by 3 bases, with 11 bases between. The CDR3 nucleotides read TGCGCCAGCAGCCAAGATCGAGACACAGAAGAGACCCAGTACTTC. This translates into CASSQDRDTEETQYF.

The V and J genes are TRBV19 and TRBJ1-1, with 8 bases matching TRBD1. The CDR3 sequence is 16 residues long. Germline V lookup: CDR1 LNHDA, CDR2 SQIVND (reference sequence). The ends lost 0 bases at V and 4 bases at J; junction bases unmatched: 7. The CDR3 spells CASSIDSDRDGTEAFF. CDR3 DNA sequence: TGTGCCAGTAGTATAGATTCGGACAGGGATGGCACTGAAGCTTTCTTT.

The chain combines TRBV18 with TRBJ2-2; TRBD1 matches 7 bases. V gave up 5 bases and J gave up 4 bases; unmatched junction bases: 7. The V gene's germline CDR1 is KGHSH and CDR2 LQKENI. The CDR3 is made up of 15 amino acids. For the CDR3, the DNA is TGTGCCAGCTCAGAACTGCAGGGGGTCACCGGGGAGCTGTTTTTT. Translating gives CASSELQGVTGELFF.

The chain links TRBV19 to TRBJ2-3; the D gene is possibly TRBD1 (6 bases). This CDR3 region has 15 residues. V lost 6 bases and J lost 0, with 13 bases in between. Germline lookup yields CDR1 LNHDA and CDR2 SQIVND (reference sequence). DNA of the CDR3: TGTGCCAGTAGCCGGACAGCCTCTAGCACAGATACGCAGTATTTT. Translation gives CASSRTASSTDTQYF.

Many counts were recorded for this clone. This chain uses TRBV5-6 with TRBJ1-2; the D is unclear. Germline values: CDR1 SGHDT, CDR2 YYEEEE. Trimming took off 4 bases at V and 10 bases at J, with 23 bases between the two ends. The CDR3 has 15 residues. This CDR3 is CASSLGGRWISAYTF. The DNA of the CDR3 is TGTGCCAGCAGCCTGGGTGGCAGATGGATTTCGGCCTACACCTTC.

The V and J genes are TRBV4-3 and TRBJ1-2; no clear D. The V end was cut by 0 bases, the J end by 8 bases, with 7 bases between. CDR1 and CDR2 (germline): LGHNA, YSLEER. The CDR3 contains 12 residues. The CDR3 bases are TGCGCCAGCAGCCAAGATTGGACGGGCTACACCTTC. It encodes CASSQDWTGYTF.

The chain uses TRBV2 and TRBJ2-7; 8 bases line up with TRBD1. The J segment lost 7 bases and the V segment lost 6 bases, leaving 11 bases of the junction unmatched. Germline V CDR1 and CDR2: SNHLY, FYNNEI. This CDR3 is 14 amino acids long. The CDR3 loop is CASRRHIRQGEQYF. Here the CDR3 DNA reads TGTGCCAGCAGGAGACACATCCGACAGGGGGAGCAGTACTTC.

The gene calls are TRBV9 and TRBJ1-4; maybe TRBD1 (6 bases). This CDR3 is built from 18 residues. Germline assignment: CDR1 SGDLS and CDR2 YYNGEE. V was shortened by 3 bases and J by 0 bases, with 18 bases between the two germline ends. The CDR3 here is CASSADPRQDPTNEKLFF. CDR3 in DNA: TGTGCCAGCAGCGCAGACCCCCGACAGGATCCAACTAATGAAAAACTGTTTTTT.

This chain connects TRBV5-6 to TRBJ2-2; D is unclear. The V gene's germline CDR1 is SGHDT and CDR2 YYEEEE. CDR3 length: 16 residues. Trimming left V 4 bases short and J 5 bases short, with 18 bases between. The CDR3, as DNA: TGTGCCAGCAGCAACCTTGCGGAGCCTGTTACCGGGGAGCTGTTTTTT. Protein product: CASSNLAEPVTGELFF.

The V and J genes are TRBV19 and TRBJ2-7, with D possibly TRBD2 on 6 matching bases. CDR1 and CDR2 (germline): LNHDA, SQIVND (reference sequence). Trimming removed 4 bases at V and 3 bases at J, with 10 bases between. This CDR3 contains 13 residues. This chain's CDR3 is CASSRDFFYEQYF. The CDR3 DNA follows: TGTGCCAGTAGTAGGGACTTCTTCTACGAGCAGTACTTC.

This clone appeared a single time. Sequence at one end of the junction differs from germline and may be a read error. J is TRBJ2-5 and V is TRBV7-7; the D gene is possibly TRBD2 (5 bases). The CDR3 is 14 residues long. The V gene's germline CDR1 is SSHAT and CDR2 FNYEAQ (reference sequence). CDR3 DNA: TGTGCTAGCAGCTTAGGAGAGGGTCAAGAGACCCAGTACTTC. Its translation is CASSLGEGQETQYF.

J is TRBJ1-2 and V is TRBV5-1; D perhaps matches TRBD1 (6 bases). This CDR3 comprises 12 residues. V lost 4 bases, J lost 4 bases, and 8 bases lay in between. From germline, CDR1 is SGHRS and CDR2 YFSETQ. In nucleotides, the CDR3 is TGCGCCAGCAGCATAGGGGGCTATGGCTACACCTTC. This translates into CASSIGGYGYTF.

In its sample, this clone was seen once. The genes are TRBV19 and TRBJ2-3; tentatively, D is TRBD2 (7 bases). CDR3 length: 17 amino acids. Trimming removed 5 bases at V and 2 bases at J, with 20 bases between. Germline lookup yields CDR1 LNHDA and CDR2 SQIVND (reference sequence). The CDR3 region is CASSGGVGGSFTDTQYF. Written as DNA, the CDR3 is TGTGCCAGTAGTGGGGGCGTTGGCGGGAGTTTCACAGATACGCAGTATTTT.

V gene TRBV7-9 combines with J gene TRBJ1-5; a possible D gene is TRBD1 (5 bases). Germline assignment: CDR1 SEHNR and CDR2 FQNEAQ (reference sequence). This CDR3 has 15 amino acids. V lost 4 bases, J lost 6 bases, and 16 bases lay in between. In nucleotides, the CDR3 is TGTGCCAGCAGCTCTGGACTGGGGGACGGTCAGCCCCAGCATTTT. Its translation is CASSSGLGDGQPQHF.

This clone was found a few times. The chain carries TRBV4-2 and TRBJ1-6; D remains ambiguous. CDR1 is LGHNA, CDR2 YNFKEQ, per germline. The V end lost 0 bases, the J end lost 6 bases, and 9 bases lay between the germline ends. This CDR3 is 15 amino acids long. CDR3 residues: CASSQEVGSNSPLHF. CDR3 DNA sequence: TGTGCCAGCAGCCAAGAGGTCGGCAGTAATTCACCCCTCCACTTT.

The V and J genes are TRBV5-1 and TRBJ2-1; 8 nucleotides agree with TRBD2. Germline V gives CDR1 SGHRS, CDR2 YFSETQ. V shed 4 bases and J 7 bases; nucleotides not matched to a gene: 4. This CDR3 comprises 13 residues. This CDR3 reads CASSPGLANEQFF. The CDR3 DNA reads TGCGCCAGCAGCCCCGGACTAGCTAATGAGCAGTTCTTC. The full variable domain, with the rest looked up from reference TRBV5-1 and TRBJ2-1, is KAGVTQTPRYLIKTRGQQVTLSCSPISGHRSVSWYQQTPGQGLQFLFEYFSETQRNKGNFPGRFSGRQFSNSRSEMNVSTLELGDSALYLCASSPGLANEQFFGPGTRLTVL.